This T cell receptor (beta chain) was observed in a study of tissue T cells after allogeneic stem cell transplantation. TCRdb's table, derived via immunoSEQ multiplex PCR, lists solely in-frame clones and lacks some. The repertoire holds about 43,000 clones, with around 90% as singletons. Germline CDR1 is LNHDA and CDR2 is SQIVND (reference sequence). V lost 0 bases, J lost 3 bases, and 4 bases lay in between. The CDR3 runs 13 residues. The material was blood, obtained before transplantation. This rearrangement joins TRBV19 to TRBJ2-3; D is undetermined. The clonotype comes from a woman aged 40-75 years who later had graft-versus-host disease after an allogeneic stem cell transplant. The CDR3 region is CASSIEATDTQYF. CDR3 bases: TGTGCCAGTAGTATAGAAGCGACAGATACGCAGTATTTT.